This is a list of T cell receptor beta chains from one sample in a study of identical twins. TCRdb called the 5' RACE reads again in MiXCR, with one record for every CDR3 protein. The sample yields some 660,000 distinct CDR3 sequences, 8.6% seen once. Another study also made use of these data, one on yellow fever vaccine responses in identical twins.

Sequenced sample: PBMCs. Source of these receptors: a woman under 30 in good health. Each CDR3 is given with its conserved first and last residue. The order of the fields is CDR3 protein, V gene, J gene, D gene. The D gene is left open where the match is weak.

CDR3aa: CAGTEQGLIADTQYF; v_gene: TRBV7-2; j_gene: TRBJ2-3; d_gene: -
CDR3aa: CASSPTGTGGKETQYF; v_gene: TRBV7-9; j_gene: TRBJ2-5; d_gene: TRBD1
CDR3aa: CASTPTLLGEQYF; v_gene: TRBV28; j_gene: TRBJ2-7; d_gene: -
CDR3aa: CASSWLLSQETQYF; v_gene: TRBV6-2/TRBV6-3; j_gene: TRBJ2-5; d_gene: -
CDR3aa: CSASRTGLPFF; v_gene: TRBV20-1; j_gene: TRBJ2-1; d_gene: -
CDR3aa: CASRPVGQGVEQYF; v_gene: TRBV7-2; j_gene: TRBJ2-7; d_gene: TRBD1
CDR3aa: CSANAQGVGETQYF; v_gene: TRBV29-1; j_gene: TRBJ2-5; d_gene: -
CDR3aa: CASSPQQGAGTNEKLFF; v_gene: TRBV18; j_gene: TRBJ1-4; d_gene: TRBD1
CDR3aa: CSARTGENTEAFF; v_gene: TRBV29-1; j_gene: TRBJ1-1; d_gene: TRBD1
CDR3aa: CASSLIWEGEQFF; v_gene: TRBV11-2; j_gene: TRBJ2-1; d_gene: -
CDR3aa: CASSASGQGSHEQYF; v_gene: TRBV25-1; j_gene: TRBJ2-7; d_gene: TRBD1
CDR3aa: CSGGDNEQFF; v_gene: TRBV29-1; j_gene: TRBJ2-1; d_gene: -
CDR3aa: CASSSGQDPANEQFF; v_gene: TRBV7-3; j_gene: TRBJ2-1; d_gene: TRBD1
CDR3aa: CASSYRGDRDYGYTF; v_gene: TRBV6-5; j_gene: TRBJ1-2; d_gene: TRBD1
CDR3aa: CASSLQGPTNNEQFF; v_gene: TRBV5-1; j_gene: TRBJ2-1; d_gene: -
CDR3aa: CASSHAGTSPEQFF; v_gene: TRBV3-1; j_gene: TRBJ2-1; d_gene: TRBD2
CDR3aa: CASSLDVASNTEAFF; v_gene: TRBV11-2; j_gene: TRBJ1-1; d_gene: -
CDR3aa: CASSQLAGVNEQFF; v_gene: TRBV3-1; j_gene: TRBJ2-1; d_gene: TRBD2
CDR3aa: CASSKTGGGQETQYF; v_gene: TRBV6-1; j_gene: TRBJ2-5; d_gene: TRBD1
CDR3aa: CASSSFRDLSSYNEQFF; v_gene: TRBV12-3/TRBV12-4; j_gene: TRBJ2-1; d_gene: -
CDR3aa: CASTYGSGTEAFF; v_gene: TRBV6-2/TRBV6-3; j_gene: TRBJ1-1; d_gene: -
CDR3aa: CATSRGRGDFGEKLFF; v_gene: TRBV15; j_gene: TRBJ1-4; d_gene: TRBD1
CDR3aa: CASGLSWTEAFF; v_gene: TRBV11-2; j_gene: TRBJ1-1; d_gene: -
CDR3aa: CASSLFGRYSNQPQHF; v_gene: TRBV12-3/TRBV12-4; j_gene: TRBJ1-5; d_gene: -